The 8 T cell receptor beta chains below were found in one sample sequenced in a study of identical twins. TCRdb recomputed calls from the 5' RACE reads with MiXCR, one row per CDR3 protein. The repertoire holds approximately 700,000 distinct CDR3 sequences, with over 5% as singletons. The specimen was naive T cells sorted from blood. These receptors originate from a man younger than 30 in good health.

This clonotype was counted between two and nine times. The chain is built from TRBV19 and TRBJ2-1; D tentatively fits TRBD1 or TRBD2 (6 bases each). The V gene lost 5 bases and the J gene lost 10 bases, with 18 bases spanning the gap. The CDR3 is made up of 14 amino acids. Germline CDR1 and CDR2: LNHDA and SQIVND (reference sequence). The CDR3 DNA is TGTGCCAGTAGTCAGGCTAGCAGAGGGGGGGAGCAGTTCTTC. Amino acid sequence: CASSQASRGGEQFF.

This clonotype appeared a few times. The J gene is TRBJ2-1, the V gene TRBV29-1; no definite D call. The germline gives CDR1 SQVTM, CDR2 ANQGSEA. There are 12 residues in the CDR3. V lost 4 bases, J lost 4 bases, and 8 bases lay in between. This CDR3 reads CSVGNEYNEQFF. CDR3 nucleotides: TGCAGCGTTGGGAATGAATACAATGAGCAGTTCTTC.

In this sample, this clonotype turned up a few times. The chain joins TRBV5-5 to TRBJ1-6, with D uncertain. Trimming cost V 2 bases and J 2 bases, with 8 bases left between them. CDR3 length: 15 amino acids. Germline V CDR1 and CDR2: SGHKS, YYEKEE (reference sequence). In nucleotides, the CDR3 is TGTGCCAGCAGCTTCTTAAGAACCTATAATTCACCCCTCCACTTT. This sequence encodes CASSFLRTYNSPLHF. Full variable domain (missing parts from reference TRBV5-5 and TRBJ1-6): DAGVTQSPTHLIKTRGQQVTLRCSPISGHKSVSWYQQVLGQGPQFIFQYYEKEERGRGNFPDRFSARQFPNYSSELNVNALLLGDSALYLCASSFLRTYNSPLHFGNGTRLTVT.

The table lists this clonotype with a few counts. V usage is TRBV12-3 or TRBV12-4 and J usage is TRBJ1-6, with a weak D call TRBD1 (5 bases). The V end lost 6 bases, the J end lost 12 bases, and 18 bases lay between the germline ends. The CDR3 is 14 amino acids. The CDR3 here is CASRLGPGGKPLHF. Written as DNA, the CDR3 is TGTGCCAGCAGGCTAGGTCCGGGGGGGAAACCCCTCCACTTT.

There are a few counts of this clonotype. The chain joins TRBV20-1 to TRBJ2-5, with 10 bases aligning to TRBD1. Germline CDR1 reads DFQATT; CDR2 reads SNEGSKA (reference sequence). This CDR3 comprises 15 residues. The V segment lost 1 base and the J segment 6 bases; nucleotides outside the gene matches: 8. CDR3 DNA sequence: TGCAGTGCTAGAGTTCCGACAGGGGGCGAGAAGACCCAGTACTTC. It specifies CSARVPTGGEKTQYF.

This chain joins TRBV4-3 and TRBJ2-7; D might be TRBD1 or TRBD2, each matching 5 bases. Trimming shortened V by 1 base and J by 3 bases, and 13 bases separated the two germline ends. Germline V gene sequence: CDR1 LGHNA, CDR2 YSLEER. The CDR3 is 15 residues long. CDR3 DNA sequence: TGCGCCAGCAGCCAAGGAGGGGTCGGTAACTACGAGCAGTACTTC. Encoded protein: CASSQGGVGNYEQYF.

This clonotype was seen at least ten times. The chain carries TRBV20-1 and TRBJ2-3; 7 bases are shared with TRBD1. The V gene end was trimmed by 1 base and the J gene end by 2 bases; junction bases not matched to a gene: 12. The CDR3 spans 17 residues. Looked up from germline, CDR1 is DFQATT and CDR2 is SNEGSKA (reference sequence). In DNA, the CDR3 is TGCAGTGCTAGAGGCCCAACCCACAGGGGAACCACAGATACGCAGTATTTT. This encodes CSARGPTHRGTTDTQYF.

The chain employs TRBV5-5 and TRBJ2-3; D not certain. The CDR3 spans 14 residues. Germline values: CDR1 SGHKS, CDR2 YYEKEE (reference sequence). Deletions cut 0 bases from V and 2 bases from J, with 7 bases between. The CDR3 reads CASSLDQLTDTQYF. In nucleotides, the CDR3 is TGTGCCAGCAGCTTGGATCAGCTCACAGATACGCAGTATTTT. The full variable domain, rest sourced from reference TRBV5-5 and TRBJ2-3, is DAGVTQSPTHLIKTRGQQVTLRCSPISGHKSVSWYQQVLGQGPQFIFQYYEKEERGRGNFPDRFSARQFPNYSSELNVNALLLGDSALYLCASSLDQLTDTQYFGPGTRLTVL.